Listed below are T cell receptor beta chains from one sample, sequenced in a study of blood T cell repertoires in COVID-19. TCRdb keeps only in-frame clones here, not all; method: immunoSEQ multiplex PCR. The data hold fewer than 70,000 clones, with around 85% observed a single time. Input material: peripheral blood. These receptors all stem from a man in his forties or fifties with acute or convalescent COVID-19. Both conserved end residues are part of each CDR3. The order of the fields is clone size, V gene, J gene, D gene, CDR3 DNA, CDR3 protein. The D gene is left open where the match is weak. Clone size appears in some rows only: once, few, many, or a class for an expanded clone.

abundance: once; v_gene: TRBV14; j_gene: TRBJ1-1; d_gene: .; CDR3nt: TGTGCCAGCAGCCACAGGGGCCTGAACACTGAAGCTTTCTTT; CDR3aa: CASSHRGLNTEAFF
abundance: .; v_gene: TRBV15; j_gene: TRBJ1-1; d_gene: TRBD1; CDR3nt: TGTGCCACCAGCAGAGTCGCCAGGGGGCCTACTGAAGCTTTCTTT; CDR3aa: CATSRVARGPTEAFF
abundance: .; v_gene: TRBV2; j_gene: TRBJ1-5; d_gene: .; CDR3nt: TGTGCCAGCAGTGAATTGGCTGGGACAAGCAATCAGCCCCAGCATTTT; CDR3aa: CASSELAGTSNQPQHF
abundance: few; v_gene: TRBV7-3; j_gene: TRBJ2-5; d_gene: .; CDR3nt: TGTGCCAGCAGCCTTGAGGGTGGTGGGACCCAGTACTTC; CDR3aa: CASSLEGGGTQYF
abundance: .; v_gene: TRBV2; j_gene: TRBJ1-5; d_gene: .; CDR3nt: TGTGCCAGCAGTGATTTGTCCGGGAGCAATCAGCCCCAGCATTTT; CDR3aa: CASSDLSGSNQPQHF
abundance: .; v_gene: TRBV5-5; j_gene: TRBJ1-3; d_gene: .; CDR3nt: TGTGCCAGCAGCCTGTCGATGGAGAGCTCTGGAAACACCATATATTTT; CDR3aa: CASSLSMESSGNTIYF
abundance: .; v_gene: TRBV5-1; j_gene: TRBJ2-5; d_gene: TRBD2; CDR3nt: TGCGCCAGCAGCCCGGAGGGGACTAGCGGGGGGACTCAAGAGACCCAGTACTTC; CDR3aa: CASSPEGTSGGTQETQYF
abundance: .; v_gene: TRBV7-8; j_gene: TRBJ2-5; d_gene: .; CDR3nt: TGTGCCAGCAGCTTAGCGCGGCAGGGCGACCAAGAGACCCAGTACTTC; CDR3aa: CASSLARQGDQETQYF
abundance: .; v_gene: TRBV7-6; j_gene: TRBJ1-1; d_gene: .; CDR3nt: TGTGCCAGCGGCCAGGACATGAACACTGAAGCTTTCTTT; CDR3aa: CASGQDMNTEAFF
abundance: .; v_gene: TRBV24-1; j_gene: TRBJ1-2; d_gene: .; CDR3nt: TGTGCCACCAGTGATCCCGGGAGGAACTATGGCTACACCTTC; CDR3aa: CATSDPGRNYGYTF
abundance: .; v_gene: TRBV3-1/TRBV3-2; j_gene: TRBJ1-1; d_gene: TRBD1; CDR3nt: TGTGCCAGCAGCCGAGGGACAGGCACTGAAGCTTTCTTT; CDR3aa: CASSRGTGTEAFF
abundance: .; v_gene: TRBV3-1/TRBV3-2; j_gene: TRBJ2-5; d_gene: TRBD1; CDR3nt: TGTGCCAGCAGACGTATCCCAGACAGGGGGGTTAGGGAGACCCAGTACTTC; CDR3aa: CASRRIPDRGVRETQYF
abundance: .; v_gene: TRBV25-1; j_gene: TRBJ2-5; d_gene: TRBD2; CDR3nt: TGTGCCAGCAGTGATTTAGGGACTAGTCAAGAGACCCAGTACTTC; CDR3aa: CASSDLGTSQETQYF
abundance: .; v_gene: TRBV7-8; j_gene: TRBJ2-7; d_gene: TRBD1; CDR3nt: TGTGCCAGCAGCTTAAAAACCGGGACAGGAGACTACGAGCAGTACTTC; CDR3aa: CASSLKTGTGDYEQYF
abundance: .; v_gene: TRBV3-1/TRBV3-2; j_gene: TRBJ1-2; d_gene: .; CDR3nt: TGTGCCAGCAGCCAAGACCACAGGGTCTCCTCTGTTGGCTACACCTTC; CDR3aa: CASSQDHRVSSVGYTF
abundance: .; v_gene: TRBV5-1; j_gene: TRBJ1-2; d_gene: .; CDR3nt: TGCGCCAGCAGCTTGGCTGCAGGGGTCGCTAACTATGGCTACACCTTC; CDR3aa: CASSLAAGVANYGYTF
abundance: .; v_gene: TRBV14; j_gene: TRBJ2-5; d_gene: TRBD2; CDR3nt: TGTGCCAGCAGTCTAAACCAGTGGGGGGGTACGGAGACCCAGTACTTC; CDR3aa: CASSLNQWGGTETQYF
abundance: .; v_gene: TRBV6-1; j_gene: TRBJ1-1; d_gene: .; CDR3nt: TGTGCCAGCAGTGACACTTGGAACACTGAAGCTTTCTTT; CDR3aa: CASSDTWNTEAFF
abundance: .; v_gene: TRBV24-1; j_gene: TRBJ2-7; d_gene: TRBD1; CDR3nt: TGTGCCACCAGTGCCGCAGGGGGAAGCTACGAGCAGTACTTC; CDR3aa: CATSAAGGSYEQYF
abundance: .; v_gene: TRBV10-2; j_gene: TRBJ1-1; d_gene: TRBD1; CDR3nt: TGCGCCAGCAGCCGCGACAGGGAGGTGAACACTGAAGCTTTCTTT; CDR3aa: CASSRDREVNTEAFF
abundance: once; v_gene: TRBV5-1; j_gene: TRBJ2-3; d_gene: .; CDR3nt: TGCGCCAGCAAACAGCGGCGAGGCACAGATACGCAGTATTTT; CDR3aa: CASKQRRGTDTQYF
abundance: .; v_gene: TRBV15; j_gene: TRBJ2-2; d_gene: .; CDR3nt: TGTGCCACCAGCAGTGACTTAACGGGCGGGGAGCTGTTTTTT; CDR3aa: CATSSDLTGGELFF
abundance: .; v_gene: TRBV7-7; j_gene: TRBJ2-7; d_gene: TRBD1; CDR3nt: TGTGCTAGCAGCTTTCGGACAGGGGCGGTCTACTCCTACGAGCAGTACTTC; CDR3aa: CASSFRTGAVYSYEQYF
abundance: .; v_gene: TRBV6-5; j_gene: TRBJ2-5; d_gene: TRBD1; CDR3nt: TGTGCCAGCAGTTACCGGACAGGGGGCGGGGAGACCCAGTACTTC; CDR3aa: CASSYRTGGGETQYF
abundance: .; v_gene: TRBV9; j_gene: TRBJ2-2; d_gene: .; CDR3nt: TGTGCCAGCAGCGCCGGACTAAAGAACACCGGGGAGCTGTTTTTT; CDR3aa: CASSAGLKNTGELFF
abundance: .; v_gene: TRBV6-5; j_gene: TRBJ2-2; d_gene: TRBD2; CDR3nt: TGTGCCAGCACAACAGAGCCGGGGGGCACCGGGGAGCTGTTTTTT; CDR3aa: CASTTEPGGTGELFF
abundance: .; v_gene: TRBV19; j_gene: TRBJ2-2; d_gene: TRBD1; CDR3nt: TGTGCCAGCGCGAGGGGGCTGAACACCGGGGAGCTGTTTTTT; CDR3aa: CASARGLNTGELFF
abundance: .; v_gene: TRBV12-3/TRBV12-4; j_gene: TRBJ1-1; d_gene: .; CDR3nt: TGTGCCAGCAGGCCTAGGGGTAACACTGAAGCTTTCTTT; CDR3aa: CASRPRGNTEAFF
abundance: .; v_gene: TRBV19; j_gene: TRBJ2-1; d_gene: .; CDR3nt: TGTGCCAGTACCCCCGTAGTTGGCGGCGGGCAGTTCTTC; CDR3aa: CASTPVVGGGQFF
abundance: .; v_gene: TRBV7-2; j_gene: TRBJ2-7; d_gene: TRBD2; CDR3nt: TGTGCCAGCAGCTCTACTAGCGGGGGGGTAGGGGAGCAGTACTTC; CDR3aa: CASSSTSGGVGEQYF
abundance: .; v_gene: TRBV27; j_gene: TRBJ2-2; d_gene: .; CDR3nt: TGTGCCAGCAGTTTGCCCGGGGTCACCGGGGAGCTGTTTTTT; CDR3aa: CASSLPGVTGELFF
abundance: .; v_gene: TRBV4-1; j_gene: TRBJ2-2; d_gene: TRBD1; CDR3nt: TGCGCCAGCAGCCAAGGAGACAGGGGCCCCGGGGAGCTGTTTTTT; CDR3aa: CASSQGDRGPGELFF
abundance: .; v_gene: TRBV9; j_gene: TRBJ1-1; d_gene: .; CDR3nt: TGTGCCAGCAGCGCGGGACATAAGGACACTGAAGCTTTCTTT; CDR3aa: CASSAGHKDTEAFF
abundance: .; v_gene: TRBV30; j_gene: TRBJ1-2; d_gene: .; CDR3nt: TGTGCCTGCTCGACGGGGTATGGCTACACCTTC; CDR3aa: CACSTGYGYTF
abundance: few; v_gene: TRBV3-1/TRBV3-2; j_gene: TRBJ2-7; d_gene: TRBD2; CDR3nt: TGTGCCAGCAGCCAAGTGGGTAGCGGGAGGTACGAGCAGTACTTC; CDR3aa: CASSQVGSGRYEQYF
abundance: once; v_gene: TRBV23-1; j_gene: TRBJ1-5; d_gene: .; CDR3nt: TGCGCCAGCAGTAAACAGCTCCAGCCCCAGCATTTT; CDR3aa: CASSKQLQPQHF
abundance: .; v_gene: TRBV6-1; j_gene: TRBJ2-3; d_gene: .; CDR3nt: TGTGCCAGCAGTGAAGGGACAGTAGATACGCAGTATTTT; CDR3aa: CASSEGTVDTQYF
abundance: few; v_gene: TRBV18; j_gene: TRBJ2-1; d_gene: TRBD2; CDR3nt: TGTGCCAGCTCGGATCCGGGGGCTAGCGGGGGCAATGAGCAGTTCTTC; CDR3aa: CASSDPGASGGNEQFF
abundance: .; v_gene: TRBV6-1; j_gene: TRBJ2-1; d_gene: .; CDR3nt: TGTGCCAGCAGTGAATCAGGGAACTACAATGAGCAGTTCTTC; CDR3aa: CASSESGNYNEQFF
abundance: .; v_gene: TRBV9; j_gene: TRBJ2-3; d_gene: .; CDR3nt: TGTGCCAGCAGCATTAGGGGGACCCAGGGCCCGGATACGCAGTATTTT; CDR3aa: CASSIRGTQGPDTQYF
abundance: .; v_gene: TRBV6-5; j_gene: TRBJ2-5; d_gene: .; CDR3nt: TGTGCCAGCTCGACTGCTTACCAAGAGACCCAGTACTTC; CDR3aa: CASSTAYQETQYF
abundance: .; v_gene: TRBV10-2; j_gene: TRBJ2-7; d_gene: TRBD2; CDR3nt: TGCGCCAGCAGTCCGGGACTAGCGAGGGTCTACGAGCAGTACTTC; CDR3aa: CASSPGLARVYEQYF
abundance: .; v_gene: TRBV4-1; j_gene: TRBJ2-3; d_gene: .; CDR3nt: TGCGCCAGCAGCCAAGGCGGGCTTAGCCTTATGTATTTT; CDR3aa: CASSQGGLSLMYF
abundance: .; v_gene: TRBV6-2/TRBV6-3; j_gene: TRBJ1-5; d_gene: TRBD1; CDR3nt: TGTGCCAGCAGCCGTACAGGGGTGAATCAGCCCCAGCATTTT; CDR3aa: CASSRTGVNQPQHF
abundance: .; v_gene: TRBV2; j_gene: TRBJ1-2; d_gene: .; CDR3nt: TGTGCCAGCAGTGAATGGGTCCAACAGGGCGCTAACTATGGCTACACCTTC; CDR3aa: CASSEWVQQGANYGYTF
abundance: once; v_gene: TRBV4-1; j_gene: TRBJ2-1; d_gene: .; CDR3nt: TGCGCCAGCAGCCAATATAATCAGGGGAGGGATGAGCAGTTCTTC; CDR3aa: CASSQYNQGRDEQFF
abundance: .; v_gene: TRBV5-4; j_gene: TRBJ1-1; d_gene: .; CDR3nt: TGTGCCAGCACTCGGGGGGGAAAGAACACTGAAGCTTTCTTT; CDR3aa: CASTRGGKNTEAFF
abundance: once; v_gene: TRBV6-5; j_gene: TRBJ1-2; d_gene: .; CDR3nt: TGTGCCAGCAGTTCCTCGAGTGGCTACACCTTC; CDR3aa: CASSSSSGYTF
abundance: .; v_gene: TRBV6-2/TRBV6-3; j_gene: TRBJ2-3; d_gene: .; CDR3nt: TGTGCCAGCAGCCAGACTTCGACTAGCACAGATACGCAGTATTTT; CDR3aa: CASSQTSTSTDTQYF
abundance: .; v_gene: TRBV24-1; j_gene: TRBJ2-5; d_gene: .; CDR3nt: TGTGCCACCAGTGTGGCAGGGATCAACCAAGAGACCCAGTACTTC; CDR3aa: CATSVAGINQETQYF
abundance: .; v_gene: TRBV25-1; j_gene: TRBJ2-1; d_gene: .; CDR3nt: TGTGCCAGTTCCCACGGGACAACGATCGATGAGCAGTTCTTC; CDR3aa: CASSHGTTIDEQFF
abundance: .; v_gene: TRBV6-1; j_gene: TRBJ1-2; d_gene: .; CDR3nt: TGTGCCAGCAGTGAAACGAGGTATGGCTACACCTTC; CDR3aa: CASSETRYGYTF
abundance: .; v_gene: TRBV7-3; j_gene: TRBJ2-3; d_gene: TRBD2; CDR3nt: TGTGCCAGCAGCCCCGGACTAGCGGAAACAGATACGCAGTATTTT; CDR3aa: CASSPGLAETDTQYF
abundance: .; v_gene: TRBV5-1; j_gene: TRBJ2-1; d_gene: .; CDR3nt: TGCGCCAGCAGCTTTTCAGGGATACAGTACAATGAGCAGTTCTTC; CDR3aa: CASSFSGIQYNEQFF
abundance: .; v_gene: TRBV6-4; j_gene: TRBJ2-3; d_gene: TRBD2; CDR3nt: TGTGCCAGCAGTGAAGCGGGGGCCCCCACAGATACGCAGTATTTT; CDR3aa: CASSEAGAPTDTQYF